These 9 T cell receptor beta chains were sequenced from one sample in a study of T cell repertoires in cytomegalovirus infection. TCRdb re-called the reads through MiXCR, storing one row per CDR3 protein. The profile covers 100,000 to 150,000 distinct CDR3 sequences, with around 30% appearing a single time and roughly 53% taken by the ten largest. Their cognate antigens are unknown. Sequenced material: CD8+ T cells from cultured PBMCs, taken from culture after CMV antigen stimulation. The source of these receptors is a human donor in good health (CMV status not recorded). Some clones in this sample may be carry-over from other donors' samples.

This clonotype was picked up many times. The rearrangement uses TRBV10-3 and TRBJ1-6; 7 bases match TRBD1. Germline V gene sequence: CDR1 ENHRY, CDR2 SYGVKD. The V and J ends lost 6 bases and 7 bases, in that order; junction bases with no gene match: 9. The CDR3 covers 15 residues. CDR3 coding DNA: TGTGCCATCAGCAACGAGGGGGCTGGGAATTCACCCCTCCACTTT. Protein sequence: CAISNEGAGNSPLHF.

About this clonotype: Because the CDR3 is missing its conserved closing phenylalanine or tryptophan, this is likely a read error. It is unclear where the CDR3 begins or ends on the DNA, so no DNA is shown, and the CDR3 is as TCRdb lists it. This sequence joins TRBV29-1 and TRBJ2-3. The CDR3 spans 13 residues, counting both ends. Germline assignment: CDR1 SQVTM and CDR2 ANQGSEA. CDR3 region: CSGKDKPITDTQY.

The V and J genes are TRBV28 and TRBJ2-3; tentatively, D is TRBD2 (5 bases). The CDR3 is 14 residues long. The ends were cut back, 4 bases at V and 1 base at J, with 9 bases in the middle. CDR1 and CDR2 (germline): MDHEN, SYDVKM. In DNA, the CDR3 is TGTGCCAGCAGTTCCGGGGTAGGCACAGATACGCAGTATTTT. Protein sequence: CASSSGVGTDTQYF.

A note on this clonotype: A read error may account for a junction end that differs from germline. The gene calls are TRBV27 and TRBJ2-3; either TRBD1 or TRBD2 may fit D (5 bases each). The CDR3 contains 15 residues. Germline V gives CDR1 MNHEY, CDR2 SMNVEV (reference sequence). CDR3 region: CASSLVRGGTETQYF. The CDR3 DNA reads TGTGCCAGCAGTTTAGTACGGGGCGGTACAGAAACGCAGTATTTT.

This rearrangement joins TRBV20-1 to TRBJ2-7; D is possibly TRBD2 (5 bases). V lost 5 bases and J 2 bases, leaving 10 bases between the germline ends. CDR3 length: 12 amino acids. The germline V gene has CDR1 DFQATT and CDR2 SNEGSKA (reference sequence). CDR3 loop: CSARGLAYEQYF. The CDR3 DNA reads TGCAGTGCTCGTGGACTGGCCTACGAGCAGTACTTC.

This clonotype was seen many times. V gene TRBV7-2 combines with J gene TRBJ1-1; 11 bases are a match to TRBD1. Trimming at V came to 3 bases and at J to 1 base, leaving 4 bases not matched to a gene. The CDR3 consists of 16 residues. Germline V gene sequence: CDR1 SGHTA, CDR2 FQGNSA. The CDR3 coding sequence is TGTGCCAGCAGCTTCGGACAGGGGGCGCCGAACACTGAAGCTTTCTTT. This gives the protein CASSFGQGAPNTEAFF.

This clonotype has just a few counts. This chain links TRBV25-1 with TRBJ2-5, with a weak D call TRBD2 (5 bases). The CDR3 runs to 13 residues. Germline values: CDR1 MGHDK, CDR2 SYGVNS. Trimming removed 2 bases at V and 5 bases at J, with 9 bases between. CDR3 in DNA: TGTGCCAGCAGTGAAGCCTGGAGGGAGACCCAGTACTTC. This gives the protein CASSEAWRETQYF.

This clonotype was seen repeatedly, ten times or more. CDR3 amino acids: CASSSTSGHYEQYF. CDR3 sequence (DNA): TGTGCCAGCAGCTCCACCAGCGGGCACTACGAGCAGTACTTC. This chain links TRBV7-8 with TRBJ2-7, with D possibly TRBD2 on 6 matching bases. In germline, CDR1 is SGHVS, CDR2 FQNEAQ. The ends were cut back, 4 bases at V and 3 bases at J, with 13 bases in the middle. This CDR3 spans 14 amino acids.

V usage is TRBV2 and J usage is TRBJ1-1; D is unresolved. Trimming left V 7 bases short and J 4 bases short, with 19 bases between. From germline, CDR1 is SNHLY and CDR2 FYNNEI. There are 15 residues in the CDR3. The CDR3 loop reads CASTERRVLATEAFF. The CDR3 DNA is TGTGCCAGCACCGAGCGGAGGGTCCTGGCCACTGAAGCTTTCTTT.